This T cell receptor beta chain stems from a study of T-cell reconstitution after alpha-beta-depleted transplantation in children. Whole-study findings and limits: Hyperexpanded clones declined; after one year, newly produced T cells mostly supplied diversity. For some patients, TCRbeta diversity was high at day 60 because of recipient T cells and thymic progenitors that survived. Reportedly, alpha-beta T cells present about two months post-transplant originated from several hundred expanded clones of graft origin.

The CDR3 consists of 14 residues. V lost 8 bases, J lost 4 bases, and 17 bases lay in between. From germline, CDR1 is SGHTA and CDR2 FQGNSA. As regards this clonotype: The antigen remains undetermined.

The authors prepared the TCRbeta library with unique molecular identifiers. TCRdb recomputed calls from the PCR reads with MiXCR, one row per CDR3 protein. The sample includes some 300,000 distinct CDR3 sequences, about 7.3% of them seen just once. The sequence came from a female patient aged 2-10 years who had a stem cell transplant for Fanconi anemia, so the T cells may come from the graft donor. The genes are TRBV7-2 and TRBJ1-2, with D possibly matching TRBD1 (6 bases). Sequencing was performed on peripheral blood, taken 360 days after TCRalphabeta/CD19-depleted stem cell transplant. CDR3 DNA: TGTGCCAGCCGCAGGGGTAATGGTGGCTATGGCTACACCTTC. This translates into CASRRGNGGYGYTF.